Detailed here is one TCR beta chain. TCRdb re-called the 5' RACE reads and gives one entry per CDR3 protein, without DNA. Here the sample table reports 300,000 to 500,000 distinct CDR3 sequences. This specimen belongs to a study of T cells expressing NK-cell markers. The CDR3 is 14 residues long. The V gene's germline CDR1 is SGHKS and CDR2 YYEKEE (reference sequence). Sample: blood T cells: a sorted CD56 or NKG2C T cell subset, CD4+ or CD8+ T cells, or bulk PBMC T cells (not recorded which). The rearrangement joins TRBV5-5 to TRBJ2-2. The sequence came from a woman aged 45-60 years in good health. Here the CDR3 reads CASSLAGLSGELFF.